This TCR beta chain was profiled in a study of cytomegalovirus exposure and HLA in healthy donors. Study background: Earlier, about 179 million T cells were analyzed, and about 120 million unique TCR beta sequences were found among them. Study outcomes and limitations: Association of a missense DCLRE1C variant with TCR beta V- and J-gene trimming was reported in a later analysis. Many donors shared some public TCRs, even though most TCR sequences were rare.

This CDR3 region has 19 residues. Germline V CDR1 and CDR2: SEHNR, FQNEAQ (reference sequence). V trimming: 4 bases; J trimming: 2 bases; junction bases outside the gene matches: 17. As to this clone: Its antigen is currently unknown.

60 Vbeta and 13 Jbeta primers were used in PCR. Profiling relied on immunoSEQ multiplex PCR, and the TCRdb table lists in-frame clones only, not all of them. The data contain roughly 200,000 clones, around 80% of them seen just once; the ten biggest clones take up roughly 2.6%. The chain employs TRBV7-9 and TRBJ2-7, with 10 bases identical to TRBD2. The material sequenced was PBMCs. The sequence was obtained from a woman aged 55 to 70 in good health and CMV-seropositive. The CDR3 loop is CASSSSGPASGSNPYEQYF. The CDR3 DNA is TGTGCCAGCAGCTCATCTGGCCCCGCTAGCGGGAGCAACCCCTACGAGCAGTACTTC.